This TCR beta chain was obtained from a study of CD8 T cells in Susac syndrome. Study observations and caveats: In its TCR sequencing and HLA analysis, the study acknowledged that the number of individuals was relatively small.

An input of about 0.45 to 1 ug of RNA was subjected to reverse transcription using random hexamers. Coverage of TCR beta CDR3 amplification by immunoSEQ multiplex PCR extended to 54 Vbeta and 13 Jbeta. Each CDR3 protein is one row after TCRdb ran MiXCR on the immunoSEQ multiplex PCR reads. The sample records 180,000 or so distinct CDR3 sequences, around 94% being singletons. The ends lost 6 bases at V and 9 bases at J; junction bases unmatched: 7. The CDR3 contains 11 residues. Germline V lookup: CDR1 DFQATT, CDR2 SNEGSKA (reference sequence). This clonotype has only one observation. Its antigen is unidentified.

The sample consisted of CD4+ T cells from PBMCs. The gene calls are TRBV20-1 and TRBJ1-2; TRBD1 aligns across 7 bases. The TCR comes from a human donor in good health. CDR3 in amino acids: CSAAPGGRYTF. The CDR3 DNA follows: TGCAGTGCCGCGCCAGGGGGACGCTACACCTTC.